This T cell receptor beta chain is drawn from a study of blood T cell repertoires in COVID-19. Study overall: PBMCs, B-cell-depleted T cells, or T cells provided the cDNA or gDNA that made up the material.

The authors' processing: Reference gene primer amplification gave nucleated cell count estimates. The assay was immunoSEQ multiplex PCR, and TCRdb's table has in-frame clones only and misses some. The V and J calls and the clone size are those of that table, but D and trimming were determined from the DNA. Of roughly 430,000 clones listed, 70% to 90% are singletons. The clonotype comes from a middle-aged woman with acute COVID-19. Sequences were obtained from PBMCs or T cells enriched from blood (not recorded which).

CDR3 DNA: TGTGCCAGTAGTGCCACAGGGGACCGAGATACGCAGTATTTT. Encoded protein: CASSATGDRDTQYF. The J gene is TRBJ2-3, the V gene TRBV19; 7 bases agree with TRBD1. The CDR3 spans 14 residues. V lost 5 bases, J lost 5 bases, and 7 bases stayed unmatched. In germline, CDR1 is LNHDA, CDR2 SQIVND (reference sequence).